The TCR beta chain under discussion was sequenced for a study of T cell repertoires in cytomegalovirus infection. The overall study: Matching HLA type, along with CMV infection, was indicated by public TCR beta signatures.

This clonotype was observed a few times. Its antigen is currently unknown. In TCRdb, the reads were re-called with MiXCR into one record per CDR3 protein. The table records approximately 140,000 distinct CDR3 sequences, approximately 24% of them present only once. V gave up 3 bases and J gave up 1 base, with 9 bases separating them. CDR1 is LGHNA and CDR2 is YSLEER in the germline V gene. The CDR3 has 14 residues. General study points: Pooled public TCR beta family frequency picked out CMV carriers with the relevant HLA. The response measured ex vivo was dominated by TCR beta clonotypes (HLA-C-restricted and CMV-specific).

The clonotype was recovered from a human donor in good health (CMV status not recorded). Some clones in this sample may be carry-over from other donors' samples. The rearrangement joins TRBV4-3 to TRBJ1-2, with a weak D call TRBD1 (6 bases). The sequenced sample consisted of PBMCs, sequenced either directly or after in vitro stimulation (not recorded which). In nucleotides, the CDR3 is TGCGCCAGCAGCCACGGACAGAGTAACTATGGCTACACCTTC. This sequence encodes CASSHGQSNYGYTF.